This record concerns one T cell receptor (beta chain) sequence. Clones were sequenced by immunoSEQ multiplex PCR, and TCRdb holds only the in-frame ones, with some missing. The sample consists of approximately 100,000 clones, roughly nine tenths of them appearing once. This sample is part of a study of control samples from healthy donors and cancer patients. The CDR3 consists of 14 residues. The V and J ends lost 0 bases and 7 bases respectively, with 10 bases between them. The germline V gene has CDR1 KGHSH and CDR2 LQKENI. This receptor was taken from a human donor in good health. The donor label of this sample is uncertain. Sequencing was done on a sample of blood. The chain recombines TRBV18 with TRBJ2-1, with D possibly TRBD1 on 6 matching bases. The CDR3 DNA sequence: TGTGCCAGCTCACCACCGGCAGGGGATAATGAGCAGTTCTTC. The encoded protein is CASSPPAGDNEQFF.